A selection of T cell receptor beta chains follows, all from one sample in a study of blood T cell repertoires in COVID-19. Measured with immunoSEQ multiplex PCR; TCRdb has only the in-frame clones, and not every one. The table includes roughly 86,000 clones, about 80% detected once. The sequenced sample was peripheral blood. These receptors came from a man aged 55-75 years with acute or convalescent COVID-19. CDR3s include the opening cysteine and the closing phenylalanine or tryptophan. The D gene is left open where the match is weak. Clone sizes are given selectively: once, few, many, or a class where the clone is expanded.

d_gene: TRBD1; len: 17; v_gene: TRBV15; abundance: once; j_gene: TRBJ2-3; CDR3nt: TGTGCCACCAGCAGAGATCGACTGACAGGGGAACCAGATACGCAGTATTTT; CDR3aa: CATSRDRLTGEPDTQYF
d_gene: TRBD1; len: 16; v_gene: TRBV7-8; abundance: .; j_gene: TRBJ2-1; CDR3nt: TGTGCCAGCAGCTTAAAGGGGACAGGGGAGGTCAATGAGCAGTTCTTC; CDR3aa: CASSLKGTGEVNEQFF
d_gene: .; len: 16; v_gene: TRBV21-1; abundance: .; j_gene: TRBJ2-7; CDR3nt: TGTGCCAGCAGCAAATTGGGGGACAGGGGTAACCACGAGCAGTACTTC; CDR3aa: CASSKLGDRGNHEQYF
d_gene: .; len: 12; v_gene: TRBV2; abundance: .; j_gene: TRBJ2-1; CDR3nt: TGTGCCAGCAGTGACGTGTACAATGAGCAGTTCTTC; CDR3aa: CASSDVYNEQFF
d_gene: .; len: 15; v_gene: TRBV28; abundance: .; j_gene: TRBJ2-6; CDR3nt: TGTGCCAGCAGTCGGGACTCGGCTGGGGCCAACGTCCTGACTTTC; CDR3aa: CASSRDSAGANVLTF
d_gene: .; len: 12; v_gene: TRBV12-3/TRBV12-4; abundance: .; j_gene: TRBJ2-7; CDR3nt: TGTGCCAGCAGTTTACACTCCGGGACACTTTACTTC; CDR3aa: CASSLHSGTLYF
d_gene: .; len: 14; v_gene: TRBV11-2; abundance: once; j_gene: TRBJ2-7; CDR3nt: TGTGCCAGCAGCTTACAGGGGCTTCACCACGAGCAGTACTTC; CDR3aa: CASSLQGLHHEQYF
d_gene: .; len: 15; v_gene: TRBV4-3; abundance: .; j_gene: TRBJ1-2; CDR3nt: TGCGCCAGCAGCCAAGATATCGTCAGTAACTATGGCTACACCTTC; CDR3aa: CASSQDIVSNYGYTF
d_gene: TRBD1; len: 11; v_gene: TRBV29-1; abundance: .; j_gene: TRBJ1-2; CDR3nt: TGCAGCGAAAGACAGGGCGATGGCTACACCTTC; CDR3aa: CSERQGDGYTF
d_gene: .; len: 17; v_gene: TRBV25-1; abundance: .; j_gene: TRBJ2-7; CDR3nt: TGTGCCAGCAGTGACTCCCCCGGGACTCCATTCGAAGACGAGCAGTACTTC; CDR3aa: CASSDSPGTPFEDEQYF
d_gene: TRBD1; len: 16; v_gene: TRBV6-1; abundance: .; j_gene: TRBJ1-2; CDR3nt: TGTGCCAGCAGTGTAAATCATCCGGGACAGAGCTATGGCTACACCTTC; CDR3aa: CASSVNHPGQSYGYTF
d_gene: TRBD1; len: 15; v_gene: TRBV28; abundance: .; j_gene: TRBJ1-4; CDR3nt: TGTGCCAGCAGCCCCGGGGACAGGTCTAATGAAAAACTGTTTTTT; CDR3aa: CASSPGDRSNEKLFF
d_gene: .; len: 16; v_gene: TRBV23-1; abundance: .; j_gene: TRBJ2-5; CDR3nt: TGCGCCAGCAGTCAATCTGGGACTGCAGTCCAAGGGACCCAGTACTTC; CDR3aa: CASSQSGTAVQGTQYF
d_gene: TRBD1; len: 15; v_gene: TRBV15; abundance: .; j_gene: TRBJ2-3; CDR3nt: TGTGCCACCAGCGGTACGCTGACAGGGCCAGATACGCAGTATTTT; CDR3aa: CATSGTLTGPDTQYF
d_gene: .; len: 13; v_gene: TRBV12-5; abundance: once; j_gene: TRBJ1-1; CDR3nt: TGTGCTAGTGGTTTCGGGGAGGGCACTGAAGCTTTCTTT; CDR3aa: CASGFGEGTEAFF
d_gene: TRBD1; len: 15; v_gene: TRBV15; abundance: .; j_gene: TRBJ1-5; CDR3nt: TGTGCCACCAGCAGAGTCGGGACAGGGAATCAGCCCCAGCATTTT; CDR3aa: CATSRVGTGNQPQHF
d_gene: TRBD1; len: 17; v_gene: TRBV5-4; abundance: once; j_gene: TRBJ2-4; CDR3nt: TGTGCCAGCAGCTTGGGGCTTCAGGGGGCGGCCAAAAACATTCAGTACTTC; CDR3aa: CASSLGLQGAAKNIQYF
d_gene: TRBD1; len: 15; v_gene: TRBV7-3; abundance: .; j_gene: TRBJ1-4; CDR3nt: TGTGCCAGCAGCTCCCCGGACAGGGGGGGTGAAAAACTGTTTTTT; CDR3aa: CASSSPDRGGEKLFF
d_gene: .; len: 12; v_gene: TRBV5-6; abundance: .; j_gene: TRBJ2-3; CDR3nt: TGTGCCAGCAGCCCGTTATCAGATACGCAGTATTTT; CDR3aa: CASSPLSDTQYF
d_gene: .; len: 12; v_gene: TRBV25-1; abundance: .; j_gene: TRBJ2-7; CDR3nt: TGTGCCAGCATGGAGGGTGGCAACGAGCAGTACTTC; CDR3aa: CASMEGGNEQYF
d_gene: .; len: 13; v_gene: TRBV10-2; abundance: .; j_gene: TRBJ2-1; CDR3nt: TGCGCCAGCAGTGGGGCCGGGGACAATGAGCAGTTCTTC; CDR3aa: CASSGAGDNEQFF
d_gene: TRBD1; len: 16; v_gene: TRBV6-5; abundance: .; j_gene: TRBJ1-6; CDR3nt: TGTGCCAGCAGTTACCGGGGACAGGGCTTAGGTTCACCCCTCCACTTT; CDR3aa: CASSYRGQGLGSPLHF
d_gene: .; len: 11; v_gene: TRBV20-1; abundance: .; j_gene: TRBJ1-1; CDR3nt: TGCAGTGCTACCAGACAGACTGAAGCTTTCTTT; CDR3aa: CSATRQTEAFF
d_gene: .; len: 15; v_gene: TRBV19; abundance: few; j_gene: TRBJ1-3; CDR3nt: TGTGCCAGTAGTACAACAGGGTCCTCTGGAAACACCATATATTTT; CDR3aa: CASSTTGSSGNTIYF
d_gene: TRBD2; len: 16; v_gene: TRBV6-6; abundance: .; j_gene: TRBJ2-1; CDR3nt: TGTGCCAGCAGTTACGATGCGGGGGGGCCGAGGGATGAGCAGTTCTTC; CDR3aa: CASSYDAGGPRDEQFF
d_gene: TRBD1; len: 15; v_gene: TRBV18; abundance: .; j_gene: TRBJ2-7; CDR3nt: TGTGCCAGCTCACCACAGGGGACAGGTATCTACGAGCAGTACTTC; CDR3aa: CASSPQGTGIYEQYF
d_gene: TRBD2; len: 14; v_gene: TRBV29-1; abundance: .; j_gene: TRBJ2-1; CDR3nt: TGCAGCGTTGAGGGGCTAGCGGCTTTAGGGGAGCAGTTCTTC; CDR3aa: CSVEGLAALGEQFF
d_gene: .; len: 15; v_gene: TRBV5-1; abundance: .; j_gene: TRBJ2-1; CDR3nt: TGCGCCAGCAGCTTAAGCCGGGACTCAAAGGCGGAGCAGTTCTTC; CDR3aa: CASSLSRDSKAEQFF
d_gene: .; len: 15; v_gene: TRBV3-1/TRBV3-2; abundance: .; j_gene: TRBJ1-6; CDR3nt: TGTGCCAGCAGCCAGATAGAGGATTCTAATTCACCCCTCCACTTT; CDR3aa: CASSQIEDSNSPLHF
d_gene: .; len: 14; v_gene: TRBV7-9; abundance: .; j_gene: TRBJ2-1; CDR3nt: TGTGCCAGCAGCTTAGGTCGGGGGTTGAATGAGCAGTTCTTC; CDR3aa: CASSLGRGLNEQFF
d_gene: .; len: 15; v_gene: TRBV19; abundance: .; j_gene: TRBJ2-1; CDR3nt: TGTGCCAGTAGTCTCGACGGGGTACATAGAAATGAGCAGTTCTTC; CDR3aa: CASSLDGVHRNEQFF
d_gene: TRBD1; len: 16; v_gene: TRBV5-4; abundance: .; j_gene: TRBJ2-1; CDR3nt: TGTGCCAGCAGCCGCCCGGGACAGCTCTCCTACAATGAGCAGTTCTTC; CDR3aa: CASSRPGQLSYNEQFF
d_gene: .; len: 14; v_gene: TRBV4-1; abundance: once; j_gene: TRBJ1-1; CDR3nt: TGCGCCAGCAGCCTGACAGCGTTGAACACTGAAGCTTTCTTT; CDR3aa: CASSLTALNTEAFF
d_gene: .; len: 14; v_gene: TRBV6-1; abundance: .; j_gene: TRBJ1-1; CDR3nt: TGTGCCAGCAGTGAAAATGACAGTCGGACTGAAGCTTTCTTT; CDR3aa: CASSENDSRTEAFF
d_gene: TRBD2; len: 17; v_gene: TRBV4-3; abundance: .; j_gene: TRBJ2-3; CDR3nt: TGCGCCAGCAGCCAAGTTCTAGCGGGGGGGCCTGGAGATACGCAGTATTTT; CDR3aa: CASSQVLAGGPGDTQYF
d_gene: .; len: 14; v_gene: TRBV7-6; abundance: .; j_gene: TRBJ1-1; CDR3nt: TGTGCCAGCAGCTCAACACCTGACAGCACTGAAGCTTTCTTT; CDR3aa: CASSSTPDSTEAFF
d_gene: .; len: 12; v_gene: TRBV6-5; abundance: few; j_gene: TRBJ2-7; CDR3nt: TGTGCCAGCCTGACAGGTGTCCACGAGCAGTACTTC; CDR3aa: CASLTGVHEQYF
d_gene: .; len: 19; v_gene: TRBV7-9; abundance: .; j_gene: TRBJ1-1; CDR3nt: TGTGCCAGCAGCTTAGCCCCTTACGACATATTAATACCGAACACTGAAGCTTTCTTT; CDR3aa: CASSLAPYDILIPNTEAFF
d_gene: TRBD1; len: 15; v_gene: TRBV7-6; abundance: .; j_gene: TRBJ1-1; CDR3nt: TGTGCCAGCAGCCCAATGCAGGGGGGGAACACTGAAGCTTTCTTT; CDR3aa: CASSPMQGGNTEAFF
d_gene: .; len: 15; v_gene: TRBV5-6; abundance: .; j_gene: TRBJ2-3; CDR3nt: TGTGCCAGCAGCTTGGGAGGGACATTAGCAGATACGCAGTATTTT; CDR3aa: CASSLGGTLADTQYF
d_gene: TRBD1; len: 17; v_gene: TRBV24-1; abundance: .; j_gene: TRBJ2-5; CDR3nt: TGTGCCACCAGTGACCACCCTTGGACAGGGGGCGGGGAGACCCAGTACTTC; CDR3aa: CATSDHPWTGGGETQYF
d_gene: .; len: 15; v_gene: TRBV9; abundance: .; j_gene: TRBJ2-7; CDR3nt: TGTGCCAGCAGCGTAGCGGCGACAGCCAGCTACGAGCAGTACTTC; CDR3aa: CASSVAATASYEQYF
d_gene: .; len: 15; v_gene: TRBV4-1; abundance: .; j_gene: TRBJ1-2; CDR3nt: TGCGCCAGCAGCCAGGAGTCATCCACTCCATATGGCTACACCTTC; CDR3aa: CASSQESSTPYGYTF
d_gene: .; len: 16; v_gene: TRBV4-1; abundance: .; j_gene: TRBJ1-2; CDR3nt: TGCGCCAGCAGCCAAGATCGAGGGAATATCAACTATGGCTACACCTTC; CDR3aa: CASSQDRGNINYGYTF
d_gene: TRBD1; len: 13; v_gene: TRBV29-1; abundance: .; j_gene: TRBJ1-1; CDR3nt: TGCAGCGCCCTGACAGGGTTAGGCGCTGAAGCTTTCTTT; CDR3aa: CSALTGLGAEAFF
d_gene: .; len: 14; v_gene: TRBV15; abundance: .; j_gene: TRBJ1-1; CDR3nt: TGTGCCACCAGCGAGGGTAAAGCGAACACTGAAGCTTTCTTT; CDR3aa: CATSEGKANTEAFF
d_gene: .; len: 13; v_gene: TRBV19; abundance: few; j_gene: TRBJ1-1; CDR3nt: TGTGCCAGTAGTATCACCAGGAACACTGAAGCTTTCTTT; CDR3aa: CASSITRNTEAFF
d_gene: .; len: 14; v_gene: TRBV3-1/TRBV3-2; abundance: .; j_gene: TRBJ1-1; CDR3nt: TGTGCCAGCAGCCAAGATCACCGGGGCACTGAAGCTTTCTTT; CDR3aa: CASSQDHRGTEAFF
d_gene: TRBD1; len: 14; v_gene: TRBV5-4; abundance: .; j_gene: TRBJ1-2; CDR3nt: TGTGCCAGCAGCTTCGGGACAGAAATATATGGCTACACCTTC; CDR3aa: CASSFGTEIYGYTF
d_gene: .; len: 12; v_gene: TRBV30; abundance: .; j_gene: TRBJ1-1; CDR3nt: TGTGCCTGGAGTGTATTCACAGGTGAAGCTTTCTTT; CDR3aa: CAWSVFTGEAFF
d_gene: .; len: 15; v_gene: TRBV20-1; abundance: few; j_gene: TRBJ1-5; CDR3nt: TGCAGTGCTGGTGGGACATCTGATTCCCCGCAGCCCCAGCATTTT; CDR3aa: CSAGGTSDSPQPQHF
d_gene: .; len: 14; v_gene: TRBV9; abundance: .; j_gene: TRBJ1-1; CDR3nt: TGTGCCAGCAGCGTAGTGGGGGCGAGCACTGAAGCTTTCTTT; CDR3aa: CASSVVGASTEAFF
d_gene: .; len: 14; v_gene: TRBV10-3; abundance: .; j_gene: TRBJ1-2; CDR3nt: TGTGCCATCAGTGAACAGGCGGTCACCCAGGGGTACACCTTC; CDR3aa: CAISEQAVTQGYTF
d_gene: .; len: 16; v_gene: TRBV5-1; abundance: .; j_gene: TRBJ1-4; CDR3nt: TGCGCCAGCAGCTCCGCGGACAGAGCAACTAATGAAAAACTGTTTTTT; CDR3aa: CASSSADRATNEKLFF
d_gene: .; len: 12; v_gene: TRBV10-2; abundance: .; j_gene: TRBJ1-5; CDR3nt: TGCGCCAGCAGTGAAGGGGCCAACTTCATGGATTTT; CDR3aa: CASSEGANFMDF
d_gene: .; len: 15; v_gene: TRBV4-3; abundance: .; j_gene: TRBJ1-4; CDR3nt: TGCGCCAGCAGCCGCCTAAGGAGTGTAGGTGAAAAACTGTTTTTT; CDR3aa: CASSRLRSVGEKLFF
d_gene: .; len: 15; v_gene: TRBV2; abundance: .; j_gene: TRBJ1-6; CDR3nt: TGTGCCAGCAGTGCCACAGGAAACCTTAATTCACCCCTCCACTTT; CDR3aa: CASSATGNLNSPLHF